The sample holds many counts of the clone carrying this TCR beta chain. No antigen is known for it. RNA transcripts served as the template for amplifying TCR beta CDR3 regions. Initially, a first-round RT-PCR of the TCR CDR3 employed the HTBI primer set. In TCRdb, the multiplex PCR reads were re-called with MiXCR into one record per CDR3 protein. The table includes 600,000 or so distinct CDR3 sequences, 35% to 55% detected once. The CDR3 length is 13 residues. Trimming took 5 bases from V and 5 from J, leaving 15 bases between them. From germline, CDR1 is SQVTM and CDR2 ANQGSEA. The data are from a study of T cells in Graves' hyperthyroidism and ophthalmopathy. Overall study results and limits: Blood samples included most of the expanded thyroid clonotypes exceeding 0.001. The model forecast ophthalmopathy, anticipating it by a median approximately 6 months before onset.

Material for sequencing was peripheral blood or thyroid tissue (not recorded which). The gene calls are TRBV29-1 and TRBJ1-2; TRBD1 might be the D (5 bases). The clonotype originates from a woman aged 18-29 years with Graves' hyperthyroidism. The chain's CDR3 is CSVRDQGRYGYTF. The CDR3 coding sequence is TGCAGCGTTCGGGACCAGGGTCGGTATGGCTACACCTTC.